This T cell receptor (beta chain) was profiled in a study of blood T cell repertoires in COVID-19. As for the study in general: The study drew acute and convalescent COVID-19 samples from the United States, Italy and Spain.

In the original workflow: Quantification of nucleated cells was approximated via reference gene primer amplification. The data were produced by immunoSEQ multiplex PCR, yet TCRdb's version contains in-frame clones alone and is incomplete. V, J and clone size were drawn from that table, and D and trimming were deduced from the DNA. Of about 98,000 clones listed, about 81% are singletons. Trimming shortened V by 0 bases and J by 0 bases, and 17 bases separated the two germline ends. The germline V gene encodes CDR1 MNHEY and CDR2 SMNVEV (reference sequence). This CDR3 contains 18 residues. Sequencing used peripheral blood. The rearrangement joins TRBV27 to TRBJ1-1; the D gene is possibly TRBD1 (5 bases). The receptor's source is a man aged 70-80 years with acute or convalescent COVID-19. For the CDR3, the DNA is TGTGCCAGCAGTTTATCGCCCAACGCTGGAGGGGTGAACACTGAAGCTTTCTTT. It codes for CASSLSPNAGGVNTEAFF.